A selection of T cell receptor beta chains follows, all from one sample in a study of blood T cell repertoires in COVID-19. TCRdb keeps only in-frame clones here, not all; method: immunoSEQ multiplex PCR. This table has 140,000 to 150,000 clones, around four fifths appearing once. The sequencing input was peripheral blood. These receptors originate from a woman aged 40 to 49 with active or convalescent COVID-19. CDR3s include the opening cysteine and the closing phenylalanine or tryptophan. The D gene is left open where the match is weak. Clone size is not always given. Where it is, it says once, few, many or a class for expanded clones.

j_gene | abundance | d_gene | v_gene | CDR3aa | CDR3nt
TRBJ1-2 | - | - | TRBV28 | CASSLLGATEGNYGYTF | TGTGCCAGCAGTTTACTTGGCGCGACGGAGGGCAACTATGGCTACACCTTC
TRBJ1-6 | - | TRBD1 | TRBV5-4 | CASSTGQVGPLHF | TGTGCCAGCAGCACAGGACAGGTTGGACCCCTCCACTTT
TRBJ1-1 | few | TRBD1 | TRBV3-1/TRBV3-2 | CASSLDRAMVNTEAFF | TGTGCCAGCAGCCTGGACAGGGCCATGGTGAACACTGAAGCTTTCTTT
TRBJ2-3 | - | - | TRBV28 | CASSSPILLLYRADTQYF | TGTGCCAGCAGTTCCCCTATACTGTTATTGTACAGGGCAGATACGCAGTATTTT
TRBJ1-2 | - | - | TRBV4-1 | CASSQVTRGDYGYTF | TGCGCCAGCAGCCAAGTAACCAGGGGCGACTATGGCTACACCTTC
TRBJ2-7 | - | TRBD1 | TRBV13 | CASSPSKRDRFSYEQYF | TGTGCCAGCAGCCCATCTAAAAGGGACAGGTTCTCCTACGAGCAGTACTTC
TRBJ2-3 | - | TRBD1 | TRBV10-3 | CAISESRTGLLTDTQYF | TGTGCCATCAGTGAGTCGCGGACAGGGCTCCTCACAGATACGCAGTATTTT
TRBJ1-5 | - | - | TRBV6-5 | CASREEGGSNQPQHF | TGTGCCAGCAGGGAGGAGGGAGGAAGTAATCAGCCCCAGCATTTT
TRBJ2-7 | - | - | TRBV19 | CASSIAGTAGYEQYF | TGTGCCAGTAGTATTGCGGGCACAGCAGGCTACGAGCAGTACTTC
TRBJ1-6 | - | - | TRBV6-5 | CAARDGAYNSPLHF | TGTGCCGCCCGAGACGGGGCCTATAATTCACCCCTCCACTTT
TRBJ2-7 | - | TRBD2 | TRBV7-2 | CASSTPGTSVPIEQYF | TGTGCCAGCAGCACGCCCGGGACTAGCGTTCCCATCGAGCAGTACTTC
TRBJ2-3 | - | TRBD2 | TRBV24-1 | CATSALAGGTSTDTQYF | TGTGCCACCAGTGCCTTAGCGGGGGGAACTAGCACAGATACGCAGTATTTT
TRBJ2-4 | - | - | TRBV3-1/TRBV3-2 | CASSQGGVAKNIQYF | TGTGCCAGCAGCCAAGGGGGGGTAGCCAAAAACATTCAGTACTTC
TRBJ1-2 | - | - | TRBV27 | CASSDRRAGGYTF | TGTGCCAGCAGCGATCGGAGGGCAGGGGGCTACACCTTC
TRBJ2-5 | - | TRBD2 | TRBV18 | CASSPSPLAGLKTQYF | TGTGCCAGCTCACCATCGCCCCTAGCGGGGTTGAAGACCCAGTACTTC
TRBJ2-2 | - | TRBD1 | TRBV2 | CASSWATGGTGELFF | TGTGCCAGCAGTTGGGCGACAGGGGGGACCGGGGAGCTGTTTTTT
TRBJ1-1 | once | TRBD1 | TRBV28 | CASVTGQGYTEAFF | TGTGCCAGCGTGACCGGACAGGGATACACTGAAGCTTTCTTT
TRBJ1-3 | - | - | TRBV21-1 | CASSNIPTGAGGNTIYF | TGTGCCAGCAGCAATATTCCGACAGGGGCAGGAGGAAACACCATATATTTT
TRBJ1-1 | few | - | TRBV6-1 | CASSETDTEAFF | TGTGCCAGCAGTGAAACGGACACTGAAGCTTTCTTT
TRBJ2-1 | - | TRBD1 | TRBV7-9 | CASSLGWDRDNEQFF | TGTGCCAGCAGCTTAGGGTGGGACAGGGACAATGAGCAGTTCTTC
TRBJ2-3 | - | - | TRBV21-1 | CASTLPDTQYF | TGTGCCAGCACTCTTCCAGATACGCAGTATTTT
TRBJ2-7 | - | - | TRBV5-1 | CASSFGSVSYEQYF | TGCGCCAGCAGCTTTGGCAGCGTTTCCTACGAGCAGTACTTC
TRBJ1-4 | - | TRBD1 | TRBV18 | CASSQTGPREKLFF | TGTGCCAGCTCGCAGACAGGGCCGCGTGAAAAACTGTTTTTT
TRBJ2-2 | - | TRBD1 | TRBV7-2 | CASSFQGAPVGGELFF | TGTGCCAGCAGCTTCCAGGGGGCCCCGGTGGGCGGGGAGCTGTTTTTT
TRBJ2-2 | - | TRBD2 | TRBV10-2 | CASSKREGRSGELFF | TGCGCCAGCAGCAAGCGGGAGGGCCGTTCCGGGGAGCTGTTTTTT
TRBJ1-5 | - | - | TRBV4-1 | CASSPKGGVGNQPQHF | TGCGCCAGCAGCCCCAAAGGGGGGGTGGGCAATCAGCCCCAGCATTTT
TRBJ2-1 | - | - | TRBV5-8 | CASSFGRVPYNEQFF | TGTGCCAGCAGCTTTGGTAGAGTCCCCTACAATGAGCAGTTCTTC
TRBJ2-7 | few | - | TRBV7-2 | CASSRSRWEQYF | TGTGCCAGCAGTCGATCGAGGTGGGAGCAGTACTTC
TRBJ1-5 | - | TRBD1 | TRBV7-6 | CASSRGQGGNQPQHF | TGTGCCAGCAGCCGGGGACAGGGGGGCAATCAGCCCCAGCATTTT
TRBJ2-1 | - | - | TRBV7-9 | CASSLEPLIQVAYNEQFF | TGTGCCAGCAGCTTAGAACCCCTTATTCAGGTTGCCTACAATGAGCAGTTCTTC
TRBJ2-4 | - | - | TRBV28 | CASSPGGRENIQYF | TGTGCCAGCAGTCCCGGGGGGCGGGAAAACATTCAGTACTTC
TRBJ2-5 | few | TRBD2 | TRBV19 | CASRQTSGRETQYF | TGTGCCAGTAGACAGACTAGCGGGAGAGAGACCCAGTACTTC
TRBJ1-3 | - | - | TRBV19 | CASTIPPAAAGYSGNTIYF | TGTGCCAGTACCATCCCTCCGGCGGCTGCCGGATACTCTGGAAACACCATATATTTT
TRBJ1-2 | - | TRBD1 | TRBV18 | CASSPGQGGGYTF | TGTGCCAGCTCACCGGGACAGGGGGGAGGCTACACCTTC
TRBJ1-5 | - | TRBD1 | TRBV19 | CASSMRGGYIQPQHF | TGTGCCAGTAGTATGAGAGGGGGCTATATTCAGCCCCAGCATTTT
TRBJ1-6 | - | TRBD1 | TRBV10-3 | CAIRQGVRSPLHF | TGTGCCATCAGGCAGGGGGTAAGGTCACCCCTCCACTTT
TRBJ1-6 | - | - | TRBV9 | CASSVDAVERSPLHF | TGTGCCAGCAGCGTAGATGCCGTCGAGAGATCACCCCTCCACTTT
TRBJ1-2 | - | - | TRBV28 | CASSLTGQGSYGYTF | TGTGCCAGCAGTTTGACGGGCCAGGGGAGCTATGGCTACACCTTC
TRBJ1-2 | - | - | TRBV14 | CASSPHRTARYGYTF | TGTGCCAGCAGCCCCCATCGGACAGCCCGCTATGGCTACACCTTC
TRBJ1-2 | - | TRBD1 | TRBV30 | CAWSDRGDGYTF | TGTGCCTGGAGTGACAGGGGCGATGGCTACACCTTC
TRBJ1-2 | - | TRBD1 | TRBV7-9 | CASSLPEGTGGYTF | TGTGCCAGCAGCCTCCCCGAGGGGACAGGCGGCTACACCTTC
TRBJ1-1 | - | - | TRBV11-3 | CASSLQGLSEAFF | TGTGCCAGCAGCTTGCAGGGGCTAAGTGAAGCTTTCTTT
TRBJ2-7 | - | TRBD1 | TRBV19 | CASSSSRTGPYEQYF | TGTGCCAGTAGTTCTTCCCGGACAGGACCCTACGAGCAGTACTTC
TRBJ2-1 | once | TRBD2 | TRBV5-1 | CASSLGTSGGACNEQFF | TGCGCCAGCAGCTTGGGGACTAGCGGGGGGGCGTGTAATGAGCAGTTCTTC
TRBJ1-1 | - | - | TRBV5-1 | CASSLPGGAGTEAFF | TGCGCCAGCAGCCTGCCGGGGGGCGCGGGCACTGAAGCTTTCTTT
TRBJ2-5 | - | TRBD2 | TRBV7-2 | CASSSARGEETQYF | TGTGCCAGCAGCTCCGCTCGGGGGGAGGAGACCCAGTACTTC
TRBJ2-5 | - | - | TRBV5-1 | CASSLGGGETQYF | TGCGCCAGCAGCTTGGGAGGAGGAGAGACCCAGTACTTC
TRBJ1-1 | - | - | TRBV3-1/TRBV3-2 | CASSPRTGPMNTEAFF | TGTGCCAGCAGCCCCCGTACAGGCCCTATGAACACTGAAGCTTTCTTT
TRBJ2-1 | - | TRBD1 | TRBV28 | CASSSTGTGFIGGGFF | TGTGCCAGCAGTTCCACCGGGACAGGGTTTATAGGGGGTGGGTTCTTC
TRBJ1-1 | - | TRBD1 | TRBV6-5 | CASRGQTDTEAFF | TGTGCCAGCAGGGGACAGACCGACACTGAAGCTTTCTTT
TRBJ2-2 | - | TRBD2 | TRBV2 | CAGGDTGELFF | TGTGCTGGGGGGGACACCGGGGAGCTGTTTTTT
TRBJ2-7 | few | - | TRBV27 | CASSLKPGRTYEQYF | TGTGCCAGCAGTTTAAAGCCAGGGAGGACCTACGAGCAGTACTTC
TRBJ1-2 | - | TRBD1 | TRBV19 | CATGGQATSYTF | TGTGCCACCGGGGGACAGGCGACTTCCTACACCTTC
TRBJ2-7 | - | - | TRBV2 | CASSEPVSYEQYF | TGTGCCAGCAGTGAACCCGTCTCCTACGAGCAGTACTTC
TRBJ1-2 | - | - | TRBV4-1 | CASSQAQRTEGGYTF | TGCGCCAGCAGCCAGGCTCAGCGGACAGAAGGTGGCTACACCTTC